The 8 T cell receptor beta chains reported below all come from one sample, sequenced in a study of blood T cell repertoires in COVID-19. Only in-frame clones appear in the TCRdb table, and some are missing; sequencing was by immunoSEQ multiplex PCR. The sample carries around 200,000 clones, 86% recorded once. Input material: PBMCs or T cells enriched from blood (not recorded which). The receptors stem from a man aged 40-55 years with acute COVID-19.

The J gene is TRBJ1-2, the V gene TRBV3-1 (or the pseudogene TRBV3-2); D is possibly TRBD1 (5 bases). Germline-derived CDR1 and CDR2 are LGHDT and YNNKEL (reference sequence). V was cut by 0 bases and J by 3 bases, with 11 bases left in between. The CDR3 runs 15 residues. CDR3 region: CASSQDFSGDYGYTF. DNA of the CDR3: TGTGCCAGCAGCCAAGATTTTTCGGGGGACTATGGCTACACCTTC.

The V and J genes are TRBV5-8 and TRBJ2-7; no clear D. The CDR3 extends over 12 amino acids. The germline CDR1 and CDR2 sequences are SGHTS and YDEGEE. Trimming shortened V by 1 base and J by 3 bases, and 5 bases separated the two germline ends. DNA for the CDR3: TGTGCCAGCAGCTTGATCTACTACGAGCAGTACTTC. It codes for CASSLIYYEQYF.

V is TRBV12-5 and J is TRBJ2-3; perhaps TRBD2 as D (5 bases). Germline lookup yields CDR1 LGHNT and CDR2 FRNRAP. The CDR3 runs to 13 residues. With 4 bases removed from V and 4 bases from J, the gap between germline ends came to 9 bases. The CDR3 sequence is CASGSSGADTQYF. CDR3 coding DNA: TGTGCTAGTGGTTCATCCGGGGCAGATACGCAGTATTTT.

This clone was seen once. The gene calls are TRBV12-5 and TRBJ2-3; D call uncertain. The CDR3 spans 11 residues. Deletions cut 7 bases from V and 5 bases from J, with 7 bases between. Germline-derived CDR1 and CDR2 are LGHNT and FRNRAP. Written as DNA, the CDR3 is TGTGCTAGTGCCTACTTAGATACGCAGTATTTT. Translated, it gives CASAYLDTQYF.

The genes are TRBV2 and TRBJ2-1; 8 nucleotides match TRBD2. The CDR3 contains 15 residues. Per germline, CDR1 SNHLY and CDR2 FYNNEI. Trimming cost V 3 bases and J 6 bases; bases outside gene matches: 7. CDR3 in amino acids: CASSEDSGVLNEQFF. The CDR3 DNA sequence: TGTGCCAGCAGTGAGGATAGCGGGGTCCTCAATGAGCAGTTCTTC.

This clone was observed a few times. The CDR3 reads CASSQYTQNYGYTF. The CDR3, as DNA: TGTGCCAGCAGCCAATATACACAGAACTATGGCTACACCTTC. This chain links TRBV14 with TRBJ1-2; no clear D. The CDR3 extends over 14 amino acids. CDR1 SGHDN and CDR2 FVKESK come from the germline V gene. The V and J ends lost 2 bases and 2 bases respectively, with 9 bases between them. Based on the CDR3 plus reference TRBV14 and TRBJ1-2, the full variable domain is EAGVTQFPSHSVIEKGQTVTLRCDPISGHDNLYWYRRVMGKEIKFLLHFVKESKQDESGMPNNRFLAERTGGTYSTLKVQPAELEDSGVYFCASSQYTQNYGYTFGSGTRLTVV.

The V call is TRBV2, the J call TRBJ2-1; a weak D match, TRBD1 (5 bases). The ends were cut back, 2 bases at V and 5 bases at J, with 10 bases in the middle. The CDR3 runs 14 residues. Germline assignment: CDR1 SNHLY and CDR2 FYNNEI. The CDR3 region has the DNA TGTGCCAGCAGTGAACAGGGCTACCACAATGAGCAGTTCTTC. It yields the protein CASSEQGYHNEQFF. Combining the CDR3 with reference TRBV2 and TRBJ2-1 gives the whole variable domain EPEVTQTPSHQVTQMGQEVILRCVPISNHLYFYWYRQILGQKVEFLVSFYNNEISEKSEIFDDQFSVERPDGSNFTLKIRSTKLEDSAMYFCASSEQGYHNEQFFGPGTRLTVL.

This clone was recorded once. The rearrangement joins TRBV14 to TRBJ2-6; TRBD1 is a possible D gene (6 bases). Trimming removed 1 base from V and 0 bases from J, with 10 bases in between. The length of the CDR3 is 17 residues. Germline V lookup: CDR1 SGHDN, CDR2 FVKESK. The CDR3 region has the DNA TGTGCCAGCAGCCAAGGGACAGATCGCTCTGGGGCCAACGTCCTGACTTTC. Translation gives CASSQGTDRSGANVLTF.